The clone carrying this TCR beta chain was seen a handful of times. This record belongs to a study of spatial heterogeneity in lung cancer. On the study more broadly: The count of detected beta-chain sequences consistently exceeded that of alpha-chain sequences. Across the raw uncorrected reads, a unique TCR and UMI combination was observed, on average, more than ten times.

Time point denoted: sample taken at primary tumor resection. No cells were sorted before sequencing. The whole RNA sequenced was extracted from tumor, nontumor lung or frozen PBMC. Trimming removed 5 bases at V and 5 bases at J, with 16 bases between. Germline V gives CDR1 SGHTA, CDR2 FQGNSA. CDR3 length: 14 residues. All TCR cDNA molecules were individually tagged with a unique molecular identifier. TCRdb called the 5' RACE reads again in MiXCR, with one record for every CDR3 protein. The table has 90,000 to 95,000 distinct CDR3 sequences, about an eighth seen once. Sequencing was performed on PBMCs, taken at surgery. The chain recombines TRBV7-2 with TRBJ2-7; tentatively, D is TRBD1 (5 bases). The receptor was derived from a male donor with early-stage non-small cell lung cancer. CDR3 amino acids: CASSPTAQVNEQYF. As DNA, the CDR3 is TGTGCCAGCAGCCCGACAGCTCAAGTCAACGAGCAGTACTTC.